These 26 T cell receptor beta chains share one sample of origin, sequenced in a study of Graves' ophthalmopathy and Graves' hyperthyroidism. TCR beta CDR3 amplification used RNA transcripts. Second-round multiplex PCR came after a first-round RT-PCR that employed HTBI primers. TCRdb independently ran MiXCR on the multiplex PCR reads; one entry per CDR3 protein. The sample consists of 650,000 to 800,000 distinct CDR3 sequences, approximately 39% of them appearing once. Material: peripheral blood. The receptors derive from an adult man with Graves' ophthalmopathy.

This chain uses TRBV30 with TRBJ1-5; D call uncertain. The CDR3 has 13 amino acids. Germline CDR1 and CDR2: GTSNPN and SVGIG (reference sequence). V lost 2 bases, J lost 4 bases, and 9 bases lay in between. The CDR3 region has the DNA TGTGCCTGGAGTCGGCAGATTAATCAGCCCCAGCATTTT. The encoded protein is CAWSRQINQPQHF.

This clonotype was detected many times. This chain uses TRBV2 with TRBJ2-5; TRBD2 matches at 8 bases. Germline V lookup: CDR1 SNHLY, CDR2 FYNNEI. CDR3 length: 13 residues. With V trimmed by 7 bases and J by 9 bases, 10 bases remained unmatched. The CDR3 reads CASNGGAFTAQYF. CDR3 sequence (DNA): TGTGCCAGCAACGGGGGGGCCTTCACGGCCCAGTACTTC.

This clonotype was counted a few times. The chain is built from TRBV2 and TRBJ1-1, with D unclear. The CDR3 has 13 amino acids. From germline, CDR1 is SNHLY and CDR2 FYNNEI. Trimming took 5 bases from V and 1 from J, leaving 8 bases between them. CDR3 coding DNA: TGTGCCAGCAGTTTAATTACGAACACTGAAGCTTTCTTT. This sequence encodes CASSLITNTEAFF.

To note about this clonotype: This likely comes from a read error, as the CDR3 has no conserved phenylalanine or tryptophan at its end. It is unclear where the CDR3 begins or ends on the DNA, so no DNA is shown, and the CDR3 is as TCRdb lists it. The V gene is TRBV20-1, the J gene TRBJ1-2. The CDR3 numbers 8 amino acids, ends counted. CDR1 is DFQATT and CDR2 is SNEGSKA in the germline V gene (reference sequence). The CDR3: CSARFPFD.

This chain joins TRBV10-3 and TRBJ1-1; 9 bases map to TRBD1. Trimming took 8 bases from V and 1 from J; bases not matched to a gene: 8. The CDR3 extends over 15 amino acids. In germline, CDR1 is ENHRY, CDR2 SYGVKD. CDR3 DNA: TGTGCCATCGGCTCACCGGGACAGGGGAACACTGAAGCTTTCTTT. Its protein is CAIGSPGQGNTEAFF.

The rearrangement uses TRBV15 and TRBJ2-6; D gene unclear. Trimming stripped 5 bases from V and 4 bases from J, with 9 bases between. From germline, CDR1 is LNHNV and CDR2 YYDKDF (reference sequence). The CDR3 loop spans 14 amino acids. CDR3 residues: CATSVWSGANVLTF. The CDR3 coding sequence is TGTGCCACCAGCGTATGGAGCGGGGCCAACGTCCTGACTTTC. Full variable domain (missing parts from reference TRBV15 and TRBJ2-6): DAMVIQNPRYQVTQFGKPVTLSCSQTLNHNVMYWYQQKSSQAPKLLFHYYDKDFNNEADTPDNFQSRRPNTSFCFLDIRSPGLGDTAMYLCATSVWSGANVLTFGAGSRLTVL.

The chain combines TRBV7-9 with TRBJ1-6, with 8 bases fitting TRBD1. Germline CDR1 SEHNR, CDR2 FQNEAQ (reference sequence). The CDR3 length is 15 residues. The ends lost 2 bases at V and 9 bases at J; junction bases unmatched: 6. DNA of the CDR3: TGTGCCAGCAGCTTACCCCAGGGGGCTCGTTCACCCCTCCACTTT. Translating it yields CASSLPQGARSPLHF.

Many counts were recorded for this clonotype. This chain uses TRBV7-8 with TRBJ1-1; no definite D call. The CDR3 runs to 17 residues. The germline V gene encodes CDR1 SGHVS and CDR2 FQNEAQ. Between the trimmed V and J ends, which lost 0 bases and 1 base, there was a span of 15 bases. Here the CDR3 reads CASSLANAGTTNTEAFF. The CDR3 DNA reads TGTGCCAGCAGCTTAGCGAATGCAGGAACCACGAACACTGAAGCTTTCTTT.

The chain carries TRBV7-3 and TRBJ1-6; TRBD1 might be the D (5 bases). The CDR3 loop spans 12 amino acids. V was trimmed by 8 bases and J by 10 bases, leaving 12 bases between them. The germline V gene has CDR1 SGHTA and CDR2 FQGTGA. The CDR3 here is CASCPGESPLHF. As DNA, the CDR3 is TGTGCCAGCTGCCCGGGGGAATCACCCCTCCACTTT. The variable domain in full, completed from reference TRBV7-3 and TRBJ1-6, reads GAGVSQTPSNKVTEKGKYVELRCDPISGHTALYWYRQSLGQGPEFLIYFQGTGAADDSGLPNDRFFAVRPEGSVSTLKIQRTERGDSAVYLCASCPGESPLHFGNGTRLTVT.

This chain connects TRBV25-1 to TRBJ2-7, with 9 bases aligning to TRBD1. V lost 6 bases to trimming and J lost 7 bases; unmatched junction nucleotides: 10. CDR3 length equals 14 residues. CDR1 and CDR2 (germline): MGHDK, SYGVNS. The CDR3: CASSQTGTGREQYF. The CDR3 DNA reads TGTGCCAGCAGCCAAACCGGGACAGGGCGTGAGCAGTACTTC.

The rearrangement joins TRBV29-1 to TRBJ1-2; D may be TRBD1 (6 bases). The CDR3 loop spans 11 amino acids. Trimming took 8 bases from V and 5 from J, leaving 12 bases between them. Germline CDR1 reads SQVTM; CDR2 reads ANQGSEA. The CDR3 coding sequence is TGCAGCAGTTACCAGGGGTATGGCTACACCTTC. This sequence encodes CSSYQGYGYTF.

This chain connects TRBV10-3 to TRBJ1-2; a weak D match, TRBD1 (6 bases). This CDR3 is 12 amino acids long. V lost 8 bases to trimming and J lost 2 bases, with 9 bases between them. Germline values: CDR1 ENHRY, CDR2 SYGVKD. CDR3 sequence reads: CAIGTGNYGYTF. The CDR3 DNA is TGTGCCATCGGAACAGGGAACTATGGCTACACCTTC.

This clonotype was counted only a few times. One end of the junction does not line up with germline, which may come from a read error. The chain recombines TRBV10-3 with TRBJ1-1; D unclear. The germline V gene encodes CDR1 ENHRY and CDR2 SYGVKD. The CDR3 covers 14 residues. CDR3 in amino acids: CASSEVRLPTEAFF. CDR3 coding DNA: TGTGCCAGCAGTGAAGTCAGGCTCCCCACTGAAGCTTTCTTT.

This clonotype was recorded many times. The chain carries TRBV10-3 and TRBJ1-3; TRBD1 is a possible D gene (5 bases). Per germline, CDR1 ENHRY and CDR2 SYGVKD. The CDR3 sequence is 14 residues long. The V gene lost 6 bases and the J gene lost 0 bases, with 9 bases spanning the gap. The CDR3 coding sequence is TGTGCCATCAGAGACAGTAACTCTGGAAACACCATATATTTT. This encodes CAIRDSNSGNTIYF.

Written as DNA, the CDR3 is TGTGTTAGCAGTGAAGGTCGGGAGCCCCTCCACTTT. This codes for CVSSEGREPLHF. The chain is built from TRBV25-1 and TRBJ1-6; D is unclear. Germline V CDR1 and CDR2: MGHDK, SYGVNS. The CDR3 runs 12 residues.

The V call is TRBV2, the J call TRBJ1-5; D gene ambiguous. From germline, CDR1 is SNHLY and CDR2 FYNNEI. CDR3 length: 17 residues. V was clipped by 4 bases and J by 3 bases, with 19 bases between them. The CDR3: CASSGPGKMDTNQPQHF. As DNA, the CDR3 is TGTGCCAGCAGTGGGCCAGGAAAAATGGATACCAATCAGCCCCAGCATTTT.

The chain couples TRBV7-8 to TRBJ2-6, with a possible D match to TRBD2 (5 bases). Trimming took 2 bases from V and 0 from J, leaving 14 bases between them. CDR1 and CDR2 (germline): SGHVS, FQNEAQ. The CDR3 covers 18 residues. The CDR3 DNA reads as TGTGCCAGCAGCTTAACGGCGGGTACACTCTCTGGGGCCAACGTCCTGACTTTC. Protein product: CASSLTAGTLSGANVLTF.

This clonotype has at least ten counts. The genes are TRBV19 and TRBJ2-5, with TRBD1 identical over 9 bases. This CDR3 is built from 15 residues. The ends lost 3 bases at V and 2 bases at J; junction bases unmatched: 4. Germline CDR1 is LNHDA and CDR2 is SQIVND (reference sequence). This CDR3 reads CASSIKDRGQETQYF. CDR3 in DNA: TGTGCCAGTAGTATCAAGGACAGGGGACAAGAGACCCAGTACTTC.

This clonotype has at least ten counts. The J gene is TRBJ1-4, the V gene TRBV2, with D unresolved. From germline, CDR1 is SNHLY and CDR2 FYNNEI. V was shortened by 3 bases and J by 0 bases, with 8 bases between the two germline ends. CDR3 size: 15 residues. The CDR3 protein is CASSDDGATNEKLFF. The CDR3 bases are TGTGCCAGCAGTGATGACGGGGCAACTAATGAAAAACTGTTTTTT. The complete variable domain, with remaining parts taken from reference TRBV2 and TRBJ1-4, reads EPEVTQTPSHQVTQMGQEVILRCVPISNHLYFYWYRQILGQKVEFLVSFYNNEISEKSEIFDDQFSVERPDGSNFTLKIRSTKLEDSAMYFCASSDDGATNEKLFFGSGTQLSVL.

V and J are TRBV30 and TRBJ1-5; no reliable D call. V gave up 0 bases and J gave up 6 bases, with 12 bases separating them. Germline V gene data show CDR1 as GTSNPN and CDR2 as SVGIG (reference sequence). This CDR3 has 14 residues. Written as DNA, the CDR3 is TGTGCCTGGAGTGTACACAGTTCGGGTCAGCCCCAGCATTTT. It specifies CAWSVHSSGQPQHF.

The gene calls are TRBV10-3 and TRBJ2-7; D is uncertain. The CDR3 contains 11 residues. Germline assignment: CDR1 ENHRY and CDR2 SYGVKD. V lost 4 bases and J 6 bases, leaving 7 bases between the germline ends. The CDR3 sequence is CAISGESEQYF. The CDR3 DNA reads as TGTGCCATCAGTGGGGAAAGCGAGCAGTACTTC.

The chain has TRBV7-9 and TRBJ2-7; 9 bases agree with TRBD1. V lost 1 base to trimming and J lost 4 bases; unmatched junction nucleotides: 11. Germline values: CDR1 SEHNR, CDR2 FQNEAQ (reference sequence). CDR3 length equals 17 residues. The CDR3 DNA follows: TGTGCCAGCAGCTTAGGCAGAATCGGACAGGGGCCATACGAGCAGTACTTC. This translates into CASSLGRIGQGPYEQYF.

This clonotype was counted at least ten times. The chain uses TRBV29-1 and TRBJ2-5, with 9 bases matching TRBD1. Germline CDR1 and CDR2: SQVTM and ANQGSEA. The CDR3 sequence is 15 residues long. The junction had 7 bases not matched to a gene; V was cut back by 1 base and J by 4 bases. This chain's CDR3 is CSVEGGQGFLETQYF. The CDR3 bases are TGCAGCGTTGAAGGTGGACAGGGGTTTTTAGAGACCCAGTACTTC.

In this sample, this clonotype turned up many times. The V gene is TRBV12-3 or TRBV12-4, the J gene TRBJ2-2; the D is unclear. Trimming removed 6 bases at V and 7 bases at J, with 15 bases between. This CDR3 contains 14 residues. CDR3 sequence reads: CASSPPVTSGELFF. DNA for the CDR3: TGTGCCAGCAGCCCCCCCGTCACGAGCGGGGAGCTGTTTTTT.

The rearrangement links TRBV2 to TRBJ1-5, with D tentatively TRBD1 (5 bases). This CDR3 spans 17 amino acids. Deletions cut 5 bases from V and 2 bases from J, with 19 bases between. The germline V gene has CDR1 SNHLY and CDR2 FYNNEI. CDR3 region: CASSSQGGGLGNQPQHF. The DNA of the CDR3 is TGTGCCAGCAGTTCCCAGGGTGGGGGGTTGGGCAATCAGCCCCAGCATTTT.

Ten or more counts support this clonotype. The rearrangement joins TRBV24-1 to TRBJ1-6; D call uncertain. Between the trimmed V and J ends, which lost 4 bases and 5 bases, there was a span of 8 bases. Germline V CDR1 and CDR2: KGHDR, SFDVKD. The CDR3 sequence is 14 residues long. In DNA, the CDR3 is TGTGCCACCAGTGAGGCCGCTGATAATTCACCCCTCCACTTT. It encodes CATSEAADNSPLHF.